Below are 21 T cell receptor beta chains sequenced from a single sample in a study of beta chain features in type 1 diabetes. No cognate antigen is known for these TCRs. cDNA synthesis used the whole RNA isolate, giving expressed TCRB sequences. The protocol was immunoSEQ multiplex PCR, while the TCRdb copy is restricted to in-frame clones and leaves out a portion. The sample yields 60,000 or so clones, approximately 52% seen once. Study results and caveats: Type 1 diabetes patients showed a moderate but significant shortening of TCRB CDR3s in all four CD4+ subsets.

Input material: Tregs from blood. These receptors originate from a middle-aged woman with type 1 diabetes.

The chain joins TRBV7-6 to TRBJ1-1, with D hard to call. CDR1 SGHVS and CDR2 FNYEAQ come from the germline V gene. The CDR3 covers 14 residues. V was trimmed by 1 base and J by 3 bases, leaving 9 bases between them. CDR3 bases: TGTGCCAGCAGCTTAGTTGGGAGACACACTGAAGCTTTCTTT. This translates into CASSLVGRHTEAFF.

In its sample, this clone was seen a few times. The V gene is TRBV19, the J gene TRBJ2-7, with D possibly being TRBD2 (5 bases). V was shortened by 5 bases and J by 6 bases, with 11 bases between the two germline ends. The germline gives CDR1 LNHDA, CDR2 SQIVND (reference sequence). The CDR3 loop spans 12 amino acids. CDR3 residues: CASSPGLSEQYF. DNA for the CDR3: TGTGCCAGTAGTCCCGGACTGAGCGAGCAGTACTTC. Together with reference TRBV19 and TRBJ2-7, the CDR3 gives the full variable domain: DGGITQSPKYLFRKEGQNVTLSCEQNLNHDAMYWYRQDPGQGLRLIYYSQIVNDFQKGDIAEGYSVSREKKESFPLTVTSAQKNPTAFYLCASSPGLSEQYFGPGTRLTVT.

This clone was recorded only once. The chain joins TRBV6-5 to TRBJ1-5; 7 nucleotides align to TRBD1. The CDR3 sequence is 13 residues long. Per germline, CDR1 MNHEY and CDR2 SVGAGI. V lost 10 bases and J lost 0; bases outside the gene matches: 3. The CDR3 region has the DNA TGTGCCACTCGACAGGGTAGCAATCAGCCCCAGCATTTT. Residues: CATRQGSNQPQHF.

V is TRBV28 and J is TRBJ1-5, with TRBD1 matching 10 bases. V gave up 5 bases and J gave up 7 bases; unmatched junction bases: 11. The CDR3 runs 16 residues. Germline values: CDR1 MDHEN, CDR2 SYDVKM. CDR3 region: CASSLPGQGLGQPQHF. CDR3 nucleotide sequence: TGTGCCAGCAGTCTCCCGGGACAGGGGCTCGGACAGCCCCAGCATTTT.

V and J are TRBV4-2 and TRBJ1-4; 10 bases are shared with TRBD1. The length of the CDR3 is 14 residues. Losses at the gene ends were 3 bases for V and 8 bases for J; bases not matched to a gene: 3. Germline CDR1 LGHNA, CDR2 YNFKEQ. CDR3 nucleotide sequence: TGTGCCAGCAGCCACGGACAGGGGGAGGAAAAACTGTTTTTT. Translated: CASSHGQGEEKLFF.

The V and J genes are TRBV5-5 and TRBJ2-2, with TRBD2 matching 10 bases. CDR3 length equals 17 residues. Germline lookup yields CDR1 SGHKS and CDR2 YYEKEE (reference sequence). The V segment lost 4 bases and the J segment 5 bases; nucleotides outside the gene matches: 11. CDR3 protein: CASSRTGTSERTGELFF. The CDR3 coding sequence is TGTGCCAGCAGCCGGACCGGGACTAGCGAGAGAACCGGGGAGCTGTTTTTT. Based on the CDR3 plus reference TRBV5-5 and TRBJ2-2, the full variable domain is DAGVTQSPTHLIKTRGQQVTLRCSPISGHKSVSWYQQVLGQGPQFIFQYYEKEERGRGNFPDRFSARQFPNYSSELNVNALLLGDSALYLCASSRTGTSERTGELFFGEGSRLTVL.

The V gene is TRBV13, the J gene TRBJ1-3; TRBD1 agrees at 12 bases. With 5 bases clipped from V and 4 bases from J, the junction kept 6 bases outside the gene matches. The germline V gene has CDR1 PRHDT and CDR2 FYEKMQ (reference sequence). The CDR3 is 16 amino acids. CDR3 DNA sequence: TGTGCCAGCAGCCGGGGACAGGGGGCGAGGGGAAACACCATATATTTT. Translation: CASSRGQGARGNTIYF.

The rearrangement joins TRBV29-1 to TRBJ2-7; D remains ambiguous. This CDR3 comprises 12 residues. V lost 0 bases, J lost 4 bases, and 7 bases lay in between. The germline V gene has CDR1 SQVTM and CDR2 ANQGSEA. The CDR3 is CSVEEPRYEQYF. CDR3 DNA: TGCAGCGTTGAAGAACCGAGATACGAGCAGTACTTC.

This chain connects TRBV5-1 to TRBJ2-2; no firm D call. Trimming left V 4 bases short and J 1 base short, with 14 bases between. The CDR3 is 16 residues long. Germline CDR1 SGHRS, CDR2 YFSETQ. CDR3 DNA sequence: TGCGCCAGCAGCCTTTCTCGAGGAGTGAACACCGGGGAGCTGTTTTTT. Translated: CASSLSRGVNTGELFF.

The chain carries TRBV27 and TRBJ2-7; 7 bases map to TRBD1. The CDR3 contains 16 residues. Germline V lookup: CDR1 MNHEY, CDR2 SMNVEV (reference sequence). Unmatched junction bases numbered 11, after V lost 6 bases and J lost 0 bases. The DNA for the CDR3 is TGTGCCAGCAGGCGCACCGGGACAGATATCTCCTACGAGCAGTACTTC. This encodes CASRRTGTDISYEQYF.

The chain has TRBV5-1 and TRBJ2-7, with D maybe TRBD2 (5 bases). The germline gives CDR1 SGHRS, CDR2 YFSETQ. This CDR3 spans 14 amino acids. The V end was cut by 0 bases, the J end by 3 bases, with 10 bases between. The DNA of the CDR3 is TGCGCCAGCAGCTTGGAAGGACTTCGCTACGAGCAGTACTTC. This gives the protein CASSLEGLRYEQYF.

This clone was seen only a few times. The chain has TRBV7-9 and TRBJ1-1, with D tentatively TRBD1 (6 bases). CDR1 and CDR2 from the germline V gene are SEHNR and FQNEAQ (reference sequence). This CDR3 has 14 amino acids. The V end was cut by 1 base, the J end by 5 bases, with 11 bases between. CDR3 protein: CASSLGQGLTEAFF. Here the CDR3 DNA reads TGTGCCAGCAGCTTAGGGCAGGGGTTAACTGAAGCTTTCTTT.

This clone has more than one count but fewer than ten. The CDR3 DNA sequence: TGTGCCAGCAGTACGGGACAGGGTCAACAAGAGACCCAGTACTTC. Translation: CASSTGQGQQETQYF. The V gene is TRBV7-9, the J gene TRBJ2-5; 9 bases are a match to TRBD1. Germline values: CDR1 SEHNR, CDR2 FQNEAQ (reference sequence). The trim removed 6 bases at V and 2 bases at J, leaving 7 bases unmatched. The CDR3 is made up of 15 amino acids.

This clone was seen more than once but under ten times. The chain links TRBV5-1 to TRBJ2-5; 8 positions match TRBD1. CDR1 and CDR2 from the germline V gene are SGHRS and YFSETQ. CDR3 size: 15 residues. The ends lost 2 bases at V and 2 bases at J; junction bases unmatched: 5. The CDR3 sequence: CASSFDRGVQETQYF. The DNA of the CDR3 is TGCGCCAGCAGCTTTGACAGGGGAGTACAAGAGACCCAGTACTTC.

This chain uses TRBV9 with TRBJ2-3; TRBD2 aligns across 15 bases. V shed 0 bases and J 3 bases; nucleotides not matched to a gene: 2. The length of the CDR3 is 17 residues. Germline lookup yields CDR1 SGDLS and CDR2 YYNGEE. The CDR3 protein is CASSVVGLAGGTDTQYF. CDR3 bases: TGTGCCAGCAGCGTAGTGGGACTAGCGGGAGGAACAGATACGCAGTATTTT.

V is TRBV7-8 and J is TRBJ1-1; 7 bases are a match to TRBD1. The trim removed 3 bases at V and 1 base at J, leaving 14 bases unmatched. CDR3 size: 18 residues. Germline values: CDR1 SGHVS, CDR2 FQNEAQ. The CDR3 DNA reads TGTGCCAGCAGCTTGGAGTACCGGGACAGCCAAAGGAACACTGAAGCTTTCTTT. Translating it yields CASSLEYRDSQRNTEAFF.

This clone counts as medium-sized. CDR3 region: CASSLGGTGEYEQYF. The DNA of the CDR3 is TGTGCCAGCAGCTTAGGAGGGACAGGGGAGTACGAGCAGTACTTC. This chain uses TRBV11-2 with TRBJ2-7; the match to TRBD1 covers 10 bases. The length of the CDR3 is 15 residues. CDR1 is SGHAT, CDR2 FQNNGV, per germline. With 1 base clipped from V and 4 bases from J, the junction kept 4 bases outside the gene matches.

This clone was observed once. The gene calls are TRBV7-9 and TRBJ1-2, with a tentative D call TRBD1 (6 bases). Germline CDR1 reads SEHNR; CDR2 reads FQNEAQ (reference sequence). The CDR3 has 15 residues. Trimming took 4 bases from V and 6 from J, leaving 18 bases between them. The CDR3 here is CASSSWTDQEHGYTF. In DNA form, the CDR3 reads TGTGCCAGCAGCTCCTGGACAGATCAGGAGCATGGCTACACCTTC.

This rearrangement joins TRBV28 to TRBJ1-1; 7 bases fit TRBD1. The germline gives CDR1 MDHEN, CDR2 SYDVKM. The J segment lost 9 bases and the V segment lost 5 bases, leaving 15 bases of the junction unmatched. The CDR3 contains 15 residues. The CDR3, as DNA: TGTGCCAGCAGTCCCTCTCCCGGGACAGCTTACAAAGCTTTCTTT. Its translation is CASSPSPGTAYKAFF.

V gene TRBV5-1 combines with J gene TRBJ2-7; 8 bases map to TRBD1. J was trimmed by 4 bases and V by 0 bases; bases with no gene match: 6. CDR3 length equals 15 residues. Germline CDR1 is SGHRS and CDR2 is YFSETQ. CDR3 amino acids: CASSLAVDRGYEQYF. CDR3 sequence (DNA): TGCGCCAGCAGCTTGGCCGTCGACAGGGGTTACGAGCAGTACTTC.

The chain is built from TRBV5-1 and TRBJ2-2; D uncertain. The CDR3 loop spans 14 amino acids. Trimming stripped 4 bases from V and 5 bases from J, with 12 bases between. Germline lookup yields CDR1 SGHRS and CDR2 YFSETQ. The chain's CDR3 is CASSTRLDTGELFF. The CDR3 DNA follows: TGCGCCAGCAGCACCCGACTCGATACCGGGGAGCTGTTTTTT.